This T cell receptor (beta chain) was captured in a study of T cell responses to AZD1222 COVID-19 vaccine. Study observations and caveats: Baseline serology detected seropositivity in only six AZD1222 recipients. Nearly half of the spike-specific TCRs reportedly recognize variant regions that carry no mutations. A mostly white British donor set with more females was recruited, and clonal diversity was possibly underestimated.

Generated by immunoSEQ multiplex PCR, the TCRdb table keeps only in-frame clones and is missing some. The data contain tens of thousands of clones, around 90% of them singletons. In germline, CDR1 is MGHRA, CDR2 YSYEKL. CDR3 length: 17 amino acids. Trimming at V came to 4 bases and at J to 6 bases, leaving 9 bases not matched to a gene. As for this clone: The antigen is undetermined.

The sample was peripheral blood, taken 28 days after the second AZD1222 dose. V gene TRBV4-1 combines with J gene TRBJ2-2, with 12 positions matching TRBD2. The TCR comes from an adult who received the AZD1222 COVID-19 vaccine. DNA for the CDR3: TGCGCCAGCAGCCCCCGACTAGCGGGAGATTTAGCCGGGGAGCTGTTTTTT. Protein product: CASSPRLAGDLAGELFF.